The 6 T cell receptor beta chains listed next were all sequenced from one sample in a study of monozygotic twins with inflammatory bowel disease. TCRdb reworked the 5' RACE reads into one entry per CDR3 protein, no DNA. The sample's table shows some 170,000 distinct CDR3 sequences. The sample consisted of blood. These receptors were obtained from a human donor with ulcerative colitis or Crohn's disease, or a healthy co-twin of an affected twin (not recorded which).

V gene TRBV5-1 combines with J gene TRBJ1-2. The germline V gene has CDR1 SGHRS and CDR2 YFSETQ. This CDR3 is 13 amino acids long. CDR3 amino acids: CASSLVSESGYTF.

The chain carries TRBV2 and TRBJ2-1; TCRdb selects TRBD1, and the lack of DNA leaves this call unchecked. Germline assignment: CDR1 SNHLY and CDR2 FYNNEI. This CDR3 comprises 14 residues. CDR3 in amino acids: CASRGGGDYNEQFF.

The rearrangement links TRBV6-1 to TRBJ2-7; checking the TCRdb D call of TRBD1 is not possible without DNA. The CDR3 extends over 14 amino acids. CDR1 MNHNS and CDR2 SASEGT come from the germline V gene. The chain's CDR3 is CASRGQGDSYEQYF.

The rearrangement links TRBV5-5 to TRBJ2-5; the D call of TRBD1 rests on TCRdb alone, since no DNA is present to check it. The CDR3 sequence is 15 residues long. CDR1 SGHKS and CDR2 YYEKEE come from the germline V gene (reference sequence). The CDR3 loop is CASSLSRGYGETQYF.

The chain links TRBV21-1 to TRBJ2-2; the D call from TCRdb, TRBD2, cannot be confirmed without DNA. TRBV21-1 is recorded as a pseudogene. The CDR3 loop spans 16 amino acids. CDR3 sequence reads: CASSKAPAGGTGELFF.

The CDR3 protein is CASSQEGDSYEQYF. The gene calls are TRBV5-1 and TRBJ2-7. This CDR3 is built from 14 residues. The germline V gene encodes CDR1 SGHRS and CDR2 YFSETQ.